These T cell receptor beta chains were read from a single sample in a study of blood T cell repertoires in COVID-19. Generated by immunoSEQ multiplex PCR, the TCRdb table keeps only in-frame clones and is missing some. The sample consists of around 200,000 clones, approximately 80% of them appearing once. The source material was peripheral blood. The receptors originated from a woman of 80 years or more with acute or convalescent COVID-19. Each CDR3 is given with its conserved first and last residue. A D gene is named only where the DNA matches it firmly. Some rows mark clone size as missing; the rest say once, few, many or name a class of expanded clone.

j_call: TRBJ2-1; clone_size: NA; d_call: TRBD2; v_call: TRBV10-1; cdr3_nt: TGCGCCAGCAGTGAGTCCCGACTAGCCCGCTACAATGAGCAGTTCTTC; cdr3_aa: CASSESRLARYNEQFF
j_call: TRBJ1-5; clone_size: NA; d_call: TRBD1; v_call: TRBV7-2; cdr3_nt: TGTGCCAGCAGCCCCGCCGGGACAGATAATCAGCCCCAGCATTTT; cdr3_aa: CASSPAGTDNQPQHF
j_call: TRBJ2-1; clone_size: NA; d_call: NA; v_call: TRBV10-1; cdr3_nt: TGCGCCAGCAGCCCCAGGTCGTTGGCCGAGCAGTTCTTC; cdr3_aa: CASSPRSLAEQFF
j_call: TRBJ2-1; clone_size: NA; d_call: TRBD2; v_call: TRBV30; cdr3_nt: TGTGCCTGGAGTTCTCCAGGGCTAGCGGGGGCGGCTGAGCAGTTCTTC; cdr3_aa: CAWSSPGLAGAAEQFF
j_call: TRBJ2-7; clone_size: NA; d_call: NA; v_call: TRBV29-1; cdr3_nt: TGCAGCGTTGAGGCGGGGACCTCCTACGAGCAGTACTTC; cdr3_aa: CSVEAGTSYEQYF
j_call: TRBJ1-1; clone_size: NA; d_call: NA; v_call: TRBV11-2; cdr3_nt: TGTGCCAGCAGCCTGGGGCTGAACACTGAAGCTTTCTTT; cdr3_aa: CASSLGLNTEAFF
j_call: TRBJ2-7; clone_size: NA; d_call: TRBD1; v_call: TRBV5-6; cdr3_nt: TGTGCCAGCAGCTGGGCCGGGACAGCGGACTACGAGCAGTACTTC; cdr3_aa: CASSWAGTADYEQYF
j_call: TRBJ2-3; clone_size: once; d_call: NA; v_call: TRBV15; cdr3_nt: TGTGCCACCAGCAGAGGCCAGGGGTCATCAGATACGCAGTATTTT; cdr3_aa: CATSRGQGSSDTQYF
j_call: TRBJ2-3; clone_size: few; d_call: NA; v_call: TRBV7-9; cdr3_nt: TGTGCCAGCAGCTTAGGAGGGATGAGCACAGATACGCAGTATTTT; cdr3_aa: CASSLGGMSTDTQYF
j_call: TRBJ1-5; clone_size: NA; d_call: NA; v_call: TRBV19; cdr3_nt: TGTGCCAGTAGTCCGAGCAATCAGCCCCAGCATTTT; cdr3_aa: CASSPSNQPQHF
j_call: TRBJ1-1; clone_size: NA; d_call: NA; v_call: TRBV7-2; cdr3_nt: TGTGCCAGCAGCTGGAACAGGGCCCTTAACACTGAAGCTTTCTTT; cdr3_aa: CASSWNRALNTEAFF
j_call: TRBJ1-2; clone_size: NA; d_call: NA; v_call: TRBV3-1/TRBV3-2; cdr3_nt: TGTGCCAGCAGCCAAGGACGGGGGGCTAACTATGGCTACACCTTC; cdr3_aa: CASSQGRGANYGYTF
j_call: TRBJ2-3; clone_size: once; d_call: NA; v_call: TRBV30; cdr3_nt: TGTGCCTGGAGTGTACAACTCAGGGGTGGAGGGCAGTATTTT; cdr3_aa: CAWSVQLRGGGQYF
j_call: TRBJ1-2; clone_size: once; d_call: NA; v_call: TRBV18; cdr3_nt: TGTGCCAGCTCACCACGCGGGGGGCGCGACTATGGCTACACCTTC; cdr3_aa: CASSPRGGRDYGYTF
j_call: TRBJ1-5; clone_size: NA; d_call: TRBD1; v_call: TRBV5-4; cdr3_nt: TGTGCCAGCAGCCAATGGACAGGGATTAGCAATCAGCCCCAGCATTTT; cdr3_aa: CASSQWTGISNQPQHF
j_call: TRBJ2-2; clone_size: NA; d_call: NA; v_call: TRBV4-2; cdr3_nt: TGTGCCAGCAGCCAAGGAGGAGGGGCTACCGGGGAGCTGTTTTTT; cdr3_aa: CASSQGGGATGELFF
j_call: TRBJ1-2; clone_size: NA; d_call: TRBD1; v_call: TRBV30; cdr3_nt: TGTGCCTGGAGTGGTCCCGGGACAGGGTTGAGCTACACCTTC; cdr3_aa: CAWSGPGTGLSYTF
j_call: TRBJ2-5; clone_size: NA; d_call: NA; v_call: TRBV30; cdr3_nt: TGTGCCTGGAGTGTACTCGGAGGTATAGAGACCCAGTACTTC; cdr3_aa: CAWSVLGGIETQYF
j_call: TRBJ1-1; clone_size: NA; d_call: NA; v_call: TRBV10-3; cdr3_nt: TGTGCCATCAGACTACAGGGGAACACTGAAGCTTTCTTT; cdr3_aa: CAIRLQGNTEAFF